This TCR beta chain was obtained from a study of blood T cell repertoires in COVID-19. This CDR3 comprises 11 residues. The V end was cut by 8 bases, the J end by 6 bases, with 8 bases between. CDR1 and CDR2 from the germline V gene are SNHLY and FYNNEI. TCRdb keeps only in-frame clones here, not all; method: immunoSEQ multiplex PCR. The sample has around 270,000 clones; roughly 90% are singletons. V usage is TRBV2 and J usage is TRBJ2-1; D possibly corresponds to TRBD1 (6 bases). The receptor was isolated from a man in his forties with acute or convalescent COVID-19. The sample was peripheral blood. The CDR3 sequence: CASGRGNEQFF. CDR3 DNA sequence: TGTGCCAGCGGCAGGGGCAATGAGCAGTTCTTC.